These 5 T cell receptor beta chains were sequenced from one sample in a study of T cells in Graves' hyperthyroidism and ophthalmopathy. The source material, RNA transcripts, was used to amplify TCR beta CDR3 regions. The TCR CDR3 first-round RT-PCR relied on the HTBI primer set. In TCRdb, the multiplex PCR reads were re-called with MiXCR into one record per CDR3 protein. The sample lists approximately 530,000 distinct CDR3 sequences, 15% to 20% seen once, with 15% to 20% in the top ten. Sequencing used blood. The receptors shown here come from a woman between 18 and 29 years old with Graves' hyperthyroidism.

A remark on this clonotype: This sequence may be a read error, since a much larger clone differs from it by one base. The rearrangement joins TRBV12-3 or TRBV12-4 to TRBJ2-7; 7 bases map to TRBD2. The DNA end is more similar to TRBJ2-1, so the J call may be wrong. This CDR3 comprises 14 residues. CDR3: CASSRSGDSYEQFF. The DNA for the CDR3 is TGTGCCAGCAGTAGAAGCGGGGATTCCTACGAGCAGTTCTTC.

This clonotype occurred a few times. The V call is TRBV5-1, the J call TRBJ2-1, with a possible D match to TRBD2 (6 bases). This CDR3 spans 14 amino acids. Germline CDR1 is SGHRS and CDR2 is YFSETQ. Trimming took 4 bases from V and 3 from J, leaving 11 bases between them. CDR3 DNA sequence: TGCGCCAGCAGCCGGGACTTTGACTACAATGAGCAGTTCTTC. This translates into CASSRDFDYNEQFF.

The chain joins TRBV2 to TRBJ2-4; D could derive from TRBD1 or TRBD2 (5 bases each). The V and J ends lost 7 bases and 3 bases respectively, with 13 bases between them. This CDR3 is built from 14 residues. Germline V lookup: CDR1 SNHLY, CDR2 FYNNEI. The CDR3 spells CASIWGPGKNIQYF. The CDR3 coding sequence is TGTGCCAGCATCTGGGGACCTGGCAAAAACATTCAGTACTTC.

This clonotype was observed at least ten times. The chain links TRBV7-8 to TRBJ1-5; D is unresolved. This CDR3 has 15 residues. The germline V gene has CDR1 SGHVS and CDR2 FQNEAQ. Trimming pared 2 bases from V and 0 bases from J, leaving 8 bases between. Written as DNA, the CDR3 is TGTGCCAGCAGCTTAAAGGACTATAGCAATCAGCCCCAGCATTTT. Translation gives CASSLKDYSNQPQHF.

CDR3 loop: CASSLRGVGELFF. The CDR3 region has the DNA TGTGCCAGCAGTTTGCGGGGGGTAGGGGAGCTGTTTTTT. The gene calls are TRBV12-3 or TRBV12-4 and TRBJ2-2, with TRBD2 matching 8 bases. CDR3 length equals 13 residues. Trimming removed 3 bases from V and 8 bases from J; junction bases left unmatched: 2.